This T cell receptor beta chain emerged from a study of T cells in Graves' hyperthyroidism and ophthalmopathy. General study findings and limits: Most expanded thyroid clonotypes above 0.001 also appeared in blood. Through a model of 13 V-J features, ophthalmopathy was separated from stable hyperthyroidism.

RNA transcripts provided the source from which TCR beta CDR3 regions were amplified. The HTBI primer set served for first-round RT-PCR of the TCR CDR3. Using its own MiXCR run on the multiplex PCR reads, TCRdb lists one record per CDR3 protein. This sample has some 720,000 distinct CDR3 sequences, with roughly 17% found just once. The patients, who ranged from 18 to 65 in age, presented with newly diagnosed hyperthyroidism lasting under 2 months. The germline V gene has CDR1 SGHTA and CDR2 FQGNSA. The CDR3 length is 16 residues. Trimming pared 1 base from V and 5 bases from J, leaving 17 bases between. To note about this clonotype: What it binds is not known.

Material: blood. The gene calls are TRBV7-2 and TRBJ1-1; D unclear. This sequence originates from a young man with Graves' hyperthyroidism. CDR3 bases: TGTGCCAGCAGCTTAGGTCTCGGGATGAGAAGAACTGAAGCTTTCTTT. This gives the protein CASSLGLGMRRTEAFF.